The clone carrying this TCR beta chain was observed at least ten times. Its target is not known. Arm-PCR of CDR3 regions and iRepertoire HTBI primers were the basis on which TCR beta libraries were built. MiXCR was run by TCRdb on the multiplex PCR reads, yielding one entry per CDR3 protein. The sample shows 350,000 to 450,000 distinct CDR3 sequences, over 14% of them seen only once. The data are from a study of regulatory T cells in long-lasting Graves disease. Study-wide results and limits: Preferential use of TRBV28, TRBJ1-2 and TRBJ2-5 was seen in persistent disease.

Time point denoted: newly diagnosed GD, antithyroid drugs for less than 3 months. After RNA was extracted from PBMCs, the TCR library was made from it. CDR3 length equals 14 residues. CDR1 is SNHLY, CDR2 FYNNEI, per germline. The V gene lost 4 bases and the J gene lost 4 bases, with 11 bases spanning the gap. These records were also assigned to another study, of T cells in Graves' hyperthyroidism and ophthalmopathy. Per that paper: The TCR CDR3 was amplified in a first-round RT-PCR using the HTBI primer set.

The genes are TRBV2 and TRBJ1-5; tentative D call: TRBD1 (5 bases). The TCR sequence derives from a woman in her forties with Graves disease. Material: peripheral blood mononuclear cells (PBMCs), obtained at new diagnosis, from a patient treated with antithyroid drugs. The DNA of the CDR3 is TGTGCCAGCAGTGCTGGACGGGGGAATCAGCCCCAGCATTTT. Its protein product is CASSAGRGNQPQHF.